These 27 T cell receptor beta chains share one sample of origin, sequenced in a study of blood T cell repertoires in COVID-19. Clones were sequenced by immunoSEQ multiplex PCR, and TCRdb holds only the in-frame ones, with some missing. The sample records 150,000 or so clones, more than 75% being singletons. The specimen sequenced was peripheral blood. The receptors originated from an older woman with COVID-19, enrolled during active disease.

This clone turned up a few times. This sequence joins TRBV7-9 and TRBJ1-3, with D possibly matching TRBD1 (5 bases). This CDR3 spans 15 amino acids. Germline CDR1 and CDR2: SEHNR and FQNEAQ (reference sequence). V gave up 5 bases and J gave up 0 bases, with 11 bases separating them. Here the CDR3 DNA reads TGTGCCAGCAGCCAGGGCCGGCACTCTGGAAACACCATATATTTT. It translates to CASSQGRHSGNTIYF. Using reference TRBV7-9 and TRBJ1-3 for the parts outside the CDR3, the full variable domain is DTGVSQNPRHKITKRGQNVTFRCDPISEHNRLYWYRQTLGQGPEFLTYFQNEAQLEKSRLLSDRFSAERPKGSFSTLEIQRTEQGDSAMYLCASSQGRHSGNTIYFGEGSWLTVV.

Comment on this clone: It is unclear where the CDR3 begins or ends on the DNA, so no DNA is shown, and the CDR3 is as TCRdb lists it. Here the CDR3 reads CASTSGQGFGTIYF. This chain uses TRBV19 with TRBJ1-3; no check of the table's D call, TRBD1, against the DNA was made. Germline V CDR1 and CDR2: LNHDA, SQIVND (reference sequence). A total of 14 residues make up the CDR3, ends included.

The chain recombines TRBV2 with TRBJ2-2, with 12 bases fitting TRBD2. Germline lookup yields CDR1 SNHLY and CDR2 FYNNEI. The CDR3 length is 17 residues. Trimming removed 8 bases from V and 1 base from J; junction bases left unmatched: 8. The CDR3 nucleotides read TGTGCCAGCCGACGGGCTAGCGGGGGGGTGAACACCGGGGAGCTGTTTTTT. Translation gives CASRRASGGVNTGELFF.

V gene TRBV4-2 combines with J gene TRBJ1-4; 9 nucleotides agree with TRBD1. The CDR3 loop spans 16 amino acids. The V and J ends lost 7 bases and 2 bases, in that order; junction bases with no gene match: 8. Per the germline V gene, CDR1 is LGHNA and CDR2 is YNFKEQ. CDR3 nucleotides: TGTGCCAGCAAAACTGGACAGGGGCTTACTAATGAAAAACTGTTTTTT. It is translated as CASKTGQGLTNEKLFF.

This sequence joins TRBV10-2 and TRBJ2-2, with TRBD2 matching over 12 bases. The junction had 6 bases not matched to a gene; V was cut back by 6 bases and J by 7 bases. Germline V gene data show CDR1 as WSHSY and CDR2 as SAAADI. This CDR3 has 15 residues. The CDR3 sequence: CASRTSGGFGGELFF. CDR3 coding DNA: TGCGCCAGCAGAACTAGCGGGGGGTTCGGCGGGGAGCTGTTTTTT.

This chain uses TRBV28 with TRBJ2-1; weak D call: TRBD2 (7 bases). V dropped 7 bases and J dropped 0 bases, with 16 bases sitting between them. The CDR3 spans 16 residues. Looked up from germline, CDR1 is MDHEN and CDR2 is SYDVKM. The CDR3 here is CASTMGGANSYNEQFF. In DNA, the CDR3 is TGTGCCAGCACAATGGGGGGGGCCAACTCCTACAATGAGCAGTTCTTC.

This chain links TRBV5-1 with TRBJ1-3; no definite D call. Trimming left V 0 bases short and J 4 bases short, with 8 bases between. CDR3 length: 14 amino acids. Germline V gene lookup returns CDR1 SGHRS and CDR2 YFSETQ. CDR3 loop: CASSLGLRGNTIYF. In DNA form, the CDR3 reads TGCGCCAGCAGCTTGGGGTTGCGAGGAAACACCATATATTTT.

This chain uses TRBV5-1 with TRBJ2-5; 13 nucleotides match TRBD2. The junction had 1 base not matched to a gene; V was cut back by 1 base and J by 1 base. Germline CDR1 reads SGHRS; CDR2 reads YFSETQ. The length of the CDR3 is 16 residues. The CDR3: CASSLTSGGAQETQYF. In nucleotides, the CDR3 is TGCGCCAGCAGCTTGACTAGCGGGGGGGCCCAAGAGACCCAGTACTTC.

This chain uses TRBV7-2 with TRBJ1-3; 9 nucleotides line up with TRBD1. The CDR3 runs to 15 residues. V was clipped by 5 bases and J by 6 bases; unmatched bases: 8. Germline V gene data show CDR1 as SGHTA and CDR2 as FQGNSA. Here the CDR3 DNA reads TGTGCCAGCAGCACAGACAGGGGGGCATTAAACACCATATATTTT. Translating gives CASSTDRGALNTIYF.

This chain uses TRBV25-1 with TRBJ1-1, with D maybe TRBD1 (5 bases). The germline V gene encodes CDR1 MGHDK and CDR2 SYGVNS. The CDR3 runs 13 residues. V lost 7 bases and J 0 bases, leaving 9 bases between the germline ends. The CDR3 region is CASTGRVNTEAFF. The CDR3 bases are TGTGCCAGCACGGGCAGGGTGAACACTGAAGCTTTCTTT.

This chain uses TRBV5-1 with TRBJ2-2; 7 bases line up with TRBD1. The CDR3 contains 16 residues. CDR1 is SGHRS, CDR2 YFSETQ, per germline. Trimming at V came to 4 bases and at J to 4 bases, leaving 10 bases not matched to a gene. As DNA, the CDR3 is TGCGCCAGCAGCCGACAGGGTGCGGCAGGCACCGGGGAGCTGTTTTTT. Translated, it gives CASSRQGAAGTGELFF.

The chain combines TRBV11-3 with TRBJ2-1; 12 nucleotides align to TRBD2. The J segment lost 7 bases and the V segment lost 2 bases, leaving 3 bases of the junction unmatched. This CDR3 comprises 15 residues. CDR1 and CDR2 from the germline V gene are SGHNT and YENEEA. CDR3 region: CASSLSSGGVNEQFF. CDR3 DNA sequence: TGTGCCAGCAGCTTATCTAGCGGGGGGGTTAATGAGCAGTTCTTC.

This chain connects TRBV3-1 (or the pseudogene TRBV3-2) to TRBJ2-7; 10 positions match TRBD2. The V gene's germline CDR1 is LGHDT and CDR2 YNNKEL (reference sequence). The ends lost 0 bases at V and 3 bases at J; junction bases unmatched: 8. The CDR3 is made up of 17 amino acids. CDR3 in amino acids: CASSQDTSGGGYYEQYF. DNA for the CDR3: TGTGCCAGCAGCCAAGATACGAGCGGGGGGGGTTACTACGAGCAGTACTTC.

This chain connects TRBV5-8 to TRBJ1-3; TRBD1 agrees at 7 bases. With 4 bases clipped from V and 10 bases from J, the junction kept 8 bases outside the gene matches. Germline V lookup: CDR1 SGHTS, CDR2 YDEGEE. CDR3 length: 13 amino acids. In DNA, the CDR3 is TGTGCCAGCAGCCAAGGACAGGCCACTACCATATATTTT. Protein product: CASSQGQATTIYF.

This clone was picked up one time. V and J are TRBV4-1 and TRBJ1-1, with 9 bases lining up with TRBD1. Per the germline V gene, CDR1 is MGHRA and CDR2 is YSYEKL. V shed 3 bases, J shed 5 bases, and the junction held 13 bases outside the gene matches. The CDR3 consists of 17 residues. The CDR3 is CASSQAGTGRGRTEAFF. Here the CDR3 DNA reads TGCGCCAGCAGCCAGGCCGGGACAGGGCGCGGGAGGACTGAAGCTTTCTTT.

The CDR3 reads CASSPGQFGQPQHF. For the CDR3, the DNA is TGTGCCAGCAGCCCAGGACAGTTCGGGCAGCCCCAGCATTTT. The chain joins TRBV2 to TRBJ1-5, with D perhaps matching TRBD1 (6 bases). Germline V gene lookup returns CDR1 SNHLY and CDR2 FYNNEI. This CDR3 region has 14 residues. V dropped 6 bases and J dropped 7 bases, with 16 bases sitting between them.

This chain links TRBV29-1 with TRBJ2-3; possible D gene TRBD1, 6 bases. The V end was cut by 6 bases, the J end by 4 bases, with 14 bases between. Germline V gene lookup returns CDR1 SQVTM and CDR2 ANQGSEA. The CDR3 is 13 residues long. CDR3 in amino acids: CSVRTAEADTQYF. CDR3 bases: TGCAGCGTCCGGACAGCAGAGGCAGATACGCAGTATTTT.

The chain uses TRBV28 and TRBJ2-3; TRBD2 agrees at 8 bases. With 3 bases clipped from V and 4 bases from J, the junction kept 6 bases outside the gene matches. The CDR3 covers 15 residues. The V gene's germline CDR1 is MDHEN and CDR2 SYDVKM. Here the CDR3 reads CASSFPGGRPDTQYF. The CDR3 nucleotides read TGTGCCAGCAGTTTTCCGGGGGGGCGACCAGATACGCAGTATTTT.

This rearrangement joins TRBV7-9 to TRBJ1-1; a possible D gene is TRBD1 (6 bases). This CDR3 is built from 13 residues. Trimming shortened V by 3 bases and J by 7 bases, and 12 bases separated the two germline ends. Per germline, CDR1 SEHNR and CDR2 FQNEAQ (reference sequence). The CDR3: CASSFSAGDEAFF. The CDR3 DNA follows: TGTGCCAGCAGCTTTTCCGCAGGGGATGAAGCTTTCTTT.

The V and J genes are TRBV5-1 and TRBJ1-1; D ambiguous. The CDR3 is 13 residues long. Per the germline V gene, CDR1 is SGHRS and CDR2 is YFSETQ. Deletions cut 0 bases from V and 2 bases from J, with 5 bases between. The CDR3 spells CASSLVRNTEAFF. The CDR3 bases are TGCGCCAGCAGCTTGGTTCGTAACACTGAAGCTTTCTTT. Together with reference TRBV5-1 and TRBJ1-1, the CDR3 gives the full variable domain: KAGVTQTPRYLIKTRGQQVTLSCSPISGHRSVSWYQQTPGQGLQFLFEYFSETQRNKGNFPGRFSGRQFSNSRSEMNVSTLELGDSALYLCASSLVRNTEAFFGQGTRLTVV.

This chain uses TRBV12-3 or TRBV12-4 with TRBJ2-1; 8 bases agree with TRBD2. With 4 bases clipped from V and 10 bases from J, the junction kept 6 bases outside the gene matches. CDR3 size: 13 residues. CDR3 in amino acids: CASSWPGGGEQFF. Here the CDR3 DNA reads TGTGCCAGCAGTTGGCCGGGGGGGGGCGAGCAGTTCTTC.

The chain combines TRBV23-1 with TRBJ1-5, with a weak D call TRBD1 (6 bases). TRBV23-1 is designated an ORF whose function remains uncertain. Trimming cost V 4 bases and J 2 bases, with 15 bases left between them. The CDR3 runs 16 residues. The CDR3: CASSPRDRSGNQPQHF. CDR3 nucleotide sequence: TGCGCCAGCAGTCCCCGAGACAGGAGTGGCAATCAGCCCCAGCATTTT.

A word on this clone: The sample has other DNA sequences that encode this CDR3 too. V and J are TRBV20-1 and TRBJ1-1, with D unclear. Trimming pared 3 bases from V and 8 bases from J, leaving 10 bases between. Germline-derived CDR1 and CDR2 are DFQATT and SNEGSKA (reference sequence). The CDR3 has 11 residues. The CDR3 DNA follows: TGCAGTGCTAGTTTGGGGAGAGAAGCTTTCTTT. Encoded protein: CSASLGREAFF.

The chain joins TRBV7-9 to TRBJ1-5, with D perhaps matching TRBD1 (5 bases). V was clipped by 5 bases and J by 7 bases, with 15 bases between them. This CDR3 spans 14 amino acids. From germline, CDR1 is SEHNR and CDR2 FQNEAQ (reference sequence). CDR3 loop: CASSPAGGSQPQHF. In DNA, the CDR3 is TGTGCCAGCAGCCCTGCCGGGGGTTCCCAGCCCCAGCATTTT.

The chain recombines TRBV6-1 with TRBJ1-3; D perhaps matches TRBD1 (5 bases). CDR3 length: 12 amino acids. Germline loops: CDR1 MNHNS, CDR2 SASEGT. V lost 0 bases and J lost 8, with 5 bases in between. CDR3 nucleotides: TGTGCCAGCAGTGAAGCAGGGGACACCATATATTTT. Amino acid sequence: CASSEAGDTIYF.

The rearrangement uses TRBV13 and TRBJ1-3, with D possibly being TRBD1 (5 bases). This CDR3 is built from 16 residues. The germline gives CDR1 PRHDT, CDR2 FYEKMQ (reference sequence). Trimming removed 3 bases at V and 4 bases at J, with 16 bases between. The CDR3 nucleotides are TGTGCCAGCAGCTTGATAGGAGGGGTCAGGGGAAACACCATATATTTT. This translates into CASSLIGGVRGNTIYF.

This chain links TRBV5-1 with TRBJ1-3; D uncertain. Germline CDR1 SGHRS, CDR2 YFSETQ. The V and J ends lost 6 bases and 0 bases respectively, with 10 bases between them. The CDR3 is 14 residues long. CDR3: CASTDLRSGNTIYF. CDR3 coding DNA: TGCGCCAGCACCGACTTACGCTCTGGAAACACCATATATTTT.